This is a list of T cell receptor beta chains from one sample in a study of low-dose radiotherapy and immunotherapy resistance in tumors. TCRdb itself ran the reads through MiXCR, one entry per CDR3 protein. The sample holds around 58,000 distinct CDR3 sequences, about a quarter seen once. Sequenced here: PBMCs, sampled after low-dose radiotherapy plus immunotherapy. The origin of the receptors is a male donor with prostate cancer. The CDR3 runs from the conserved cysteine through the conserved F or W. Fields, in order: V gene, J gene, clone size, D gene, CDR3 protein, CDR3 DNA. A D gene is named only where the DNA matches it firmly. Size values are once, few and many counts, or a class for expanded clones, and some rows have none.

TRBV7-2	TRBJ1-2	many	NA	CASSLVADRGYTF	TGTGCCAGCAGCTTAGTGGCAGATCGGGGCTACACCTTC
TRBV7-6	TRBJ1-3	many	TRBD1	CASSSSTGEIAGNTIYF	TGTGCCAGCAGCTCAAGTACAGGGGAAATAGCTGGAAACACCATATATTTT
TRBV5-6	TRBJ1-5	many	NA	CASSPGPGKNQPQHF	TGTGCCAGCAGCCCTGGACCCGGGAAAAATCAGCCCCAGCATTTT
TRBV7-9	TRBJ1-1	NA	NA	CASSLVESNTEAFF	TGTGCCAGCAGCTTAGTTGAGAGCAACACTGAAGCTTTCTTT
TRBV19	TRBJ2-2	NA	NA	CASSISGTGELFF	TGTGCCAGTAGTATCAGCGGCACCGGGGAGCTGTTTTTT
TRBV9	TRBJ2-2	many	NA	CASSLNPGNTGELFF	TGTGCCAGCAGCCTAAATCCAGGCAACACCGGGGAGCTGTTTTTT
TRBV20-1	TRBJ1-5	NA	NA	CSARDRGFNQPQHF	TGCAGTGCTAGAGATCGGGGATTCAATCAGCCCCAGCATTTT
TRBV9	TRBJ2-1	NA	NA	CASSVGRPSYNEQFF	TGTGCCAGCAGCGTAGGGCGGCCTTCCTACAATGAGCAGTTCTTC
TRBV5-1	TRBJ2-5	few	NA	CASSKTSSGQETQYF	TGCGCCAGCAGCAAGACTAGTTCGGGCCAAGAGACCCAGTACTTC
TRBV5-1	TRBJ2-3	NA	TRBD2	CASSLGASGEKQYF	TGCGCCAGCAGCTTGGGCGCTAGCGGGGAAAAGCAGTATTTT
TRBV20-1	TRBJ2-1	many	NA	CSAERTGTGSYNEQFF	TGCAGTGCCGAAAGGACGGGAACGGGCTCCTACAATGAGCAGTTCTTC
TRBV30	TRBJ1-2	few	NA	CAWLLQGRYGYTF	TGTGCCTGGCTCCTCCAGGGCCGCTATGGCTACACCTTC
TRBV6-2/TRBV6-3	TRBJ2-7	medium-sized	NA	CASSYDVREQYF	TGTGCCAGCAGTTATGATGTGAGAGAGCAGTACTTC
TRBV20-1	TRBJ1-5	many	NA	CSASGADRGAIPQHF	TGCAGTGCTAGTGGCGCGGACAGAGGTGCGATACCCCAGCATTTT
TRBV28	TRBJ2-7	medium-sized	NA	CASRVQSSYEQYF	TGTGCCAGCAGGGTACAGAGCTCCTACGAGCAGTACTTC
TRBV29-1	TRBJ2-1	many	TRBD1	CSVGDRSLYEQFF	TGCAGCGTAGGGGACAGGAGCCTTTATGAGCAGTTCTTC
TRBV4-1	TRBJ2-4	many	NA	CASSQVSADIQYF	TGCGCCAGCAGCCAAGTCTCGGCGGACATTCAGTACTTC
TRBV28	TRBJ2-6	NA	NA	CASGSLRLGANVLTF	TGTGCCAGCGGGAGCCTGAGGCTGGGGGCCAACGTCCTGACTTTC
TRBV7-2	TRBJ2-7	many	TRBD1	CASSQSGGRAYEQYF	TGTGCCAGCAGCCAGTCAGGGGGCCGGGCCTACGAGCAGTACTTC
TRBV6-6	TRBJ2-5	NA	TRBD2	CASSYSRGGGWETQYF	TGTGCCAGCAGTTACTCCCGCGGGGGAGGGTGGGAGACCCAGTACTTC
TRBV7-8	TRBJ2-3	many	TRBD2	CASSLFASSGLGDTQYF	TGTGCCAGCAGCTTATTCGCGTCTAGCGGGCTCGGAGATACGCAGTATTTT
TRBV28	TRBJ1-5	many	NA	CASSLSGAAQPQHF	TGTGCCAGCAGTTTATCCGGGGCGGCTCAGCCCCAGCATTTT
TRBV12-3/TRBV12-4	TRBJ1-1	NA	NA	CASLGDGDTEAFF	TGTGCCAGCCTTGGGGACGGAGACACTGAAGCTTTCTTT
TRBV14	TRBJ1-1	many	NA	CASSPRGEEAFF	TGTGCCAGCAGCCCCCGAGGGGAAGAAGCTTTCTTT
TRBV6-2/TRBV6-3	TRBJ2-5	many	TRBD1	CASSGFGTAKLQETQYF	TGTGCCAGCAGTGGCTTCGGGACAGCTAAACTACAAGAGACCCAGTACTTC
TRBV11-1	TRBJ1-2	many	NA	CASSAAGYGYTF	TGTGCCAGCAGCGCGGCCGGCTATGGCTACACCTTC
TRBV20-1	TRBJ2-7	NA	TRBD2	CSARDQGLAQGYEQYF	TGCAGTGCTAGAGATCAGGGACTAGCTCAAGGCTACGAGCAGTACTTC
TRBV12-3/TRBV12-4	TRBJ1-4	NA	NA	CASSLKGAATNEKLFF	TGTGCCAGCAGTTTAAAGGGTGCAGCAACTAATGAAAAACTGTTTTTT
TRBV5-1	TRBJ2-5	many	NA	CASSVSTGTAATQYF	TGCGCCAGCAGCGTGAGCACAGGGACCGCCGCGACCCAGTACTTC
TRBV27	TRBJ2-1	many	NA	CASSLSASSSYNEQFF	TGTGCCAGCAGTTTATCAGCGTCAAGCTCCTACAATGAGCAGTTCTTC
TRBV9	TRBJ2-2	many	TRBD2	CASSVRAGFPGELFF	TGTGCCAGCAGCGTAAGAGCGGGGTTCCCCGGGGAGCTGTTTTTT
TRBV11-1	TRBJ1-1	many	NA	CASSLGAGALNTEAFF	TGTGCCAGCAGCTTAGGAGCAGGGGCCCTGAACACTGAAGCTTTCTTT
TRBV6-2/TRBV6-3	TRBJ1-1	many	NA	CASRLKPDRNTEAFF	TGTGCCAGCAGGCTCAAACCTGACAGGAACACTGAAGCTTTCTTT
TRBV4-3	TRBJ2-7	medium-sized	TRBD1	CASSQRTGGQYEQYF	TGCGCCAGCAGCCAGAGGACAGGGGGCCAGTACGAGCAGTACTTC
TRBV5-1	TRBJ2-3	many	TRBD2	CASSSTRLAGGPTERTDTQYF	TGCGCCAGCAGCTCGACTCGCCTAGCGGGGGGACCGACGGAACGCACAGATACGCAGTATTTT
TRBV20-1	TRBJ2-7	many	TRBD2	CSARPTSGRGSSYEQYF	TGCAGTGCTAGGCCAACTAGCGGGAGGGGAAGCTCCTACGAGCAGTACTTC
TRBV21-1	TRBJ2-4	many	NA	CASSLRQGYGKNIQYF	TGTGCCAGCAGCCTACGACAGGGCTACGGCAAAAACATTCAGTACTTC
TRBV5-4	TRBJ2-4	many	NA	CASSLEGVNIQYF	TGTGCCAGCAGCTTGGAGGGGGTAAACATTCAGTACTTC
TRBV28	TRBJ1-1	many	NA	CASSLLIGLAFF	TGTGCCAGCAGTTTATTGATCGGGTTAGCTTTCTTT
TRBV7-3	TRBJ2-3	many	NA	CASSQLTRGTQYF	TGTGCCAGCAGCCAACTTACGAGGGGAACGCAGTATTTT
TRBV5-1	TRBJ2-7	many	NA	CASSLEGYEQYF	TGCGCCAGCAGCTTGGAAGGGTACGAGCAGTACTTC
TRBV11-2	TRBJ2-5	many	TRBD2	CASSSPHVGTSGWETQYF	TGTGCCAGCAGCTCCCCCCACGTGGGCACTAGCGGGTGGGAGACCCAGTACTTC
TRBV28	TRBJ2-7	few	TRBD2	CASSWLAGGPRVLEQYF	TGTGCCAGCAGTTGGCTAGCGGGAGGGCCTAGGGTCCTCGAGCAGTACTTC